Following are 32 T cell receptor beta chains from one sample sequenced in a study of response to subunit inactivated influenza vaccine. TCRdb called the RT-PCR reads again in MiXCR, with one record for every CDR3 protein. The sample lists about 800,000 distinct CDR3 sequences, around 20% seen once, with about a tenth in the top ten. Specimen: PBMCs from blood, collected approximately 5 days after vaccination. The receptor source for this set is a man aged 45-65 years who received an inactivated influenza vaccine.

J is TRBJ2-7 and V is TRBV5-6; D tentatively fits TRBD1 or TRBD2 (5 bases each). The CDR3 is 16 amino acids. With 3 bases removed from V and 0 bases from J, the gap between germline ends came to 16 bases. The V gene's germline CDR1 is SGHDT and CDR2 YYEEEE. The CDR3 bases are TGTGCCAGCAGCTGGGGACCCTTACCGAACTCCTACGAGCAGTACTTC. Protein sequence: CASSWGPLPNSYEQYF.

The CDR3 spells CASSQPPGLGALDEQYF. CDR3 in DNA: TGTGCCTCCAGCCAACCCCCGGGACTAGGGGCCCTAGACGAGCAGTACTTC. The chain uses TRBV3-1 and TRBJ2-7, with TRBD2 matching over 8 bases. The J segment lost 5 bases and the V segment lost 11 bases, leaving 23 bases of the junction unmatched. CDR1 is LGHDT and CDR2 is YNNKEL in the germline V gene (reference sequence). This CDR3 contains 17 residues.

This chain connects TRBV14 to TRBJ1-1; no clear D. The CDR3 totals 12 residues. CDR1 and CDR2 (germline): SGHDN, FVKESK. The germline V and J ends were trimmed by 0 bases and 10 bases, with 9 bases remaining between them. The CDR3 region is CASSQDRIGAFF. CDR3 nucleotides: TGTGCCAGCAGCCAAGATAGGATAGGAGCTTTCTTT.

This chain joins TRBV20-1 and TRBJ2-1; D may match TRBD1 or TRBD2 (5 bases each). Germline V gives CDR1 DFQATT, CDR2 SNEGSKA (reference sequence). With 0 bases removed from V and 3 bases from J, the gap between germline ends came to 9 bases. The CDR3 runs to 14 residues. The chain's CDR3 is CSARDGASYNEQFF. CDR3 DNA: TGCAGTGCTAGAGACGGGGCCAGCTACAATGAGCAGTTCTTC.

The chain uses TRBV6-1 and TRBJ2-1; 7 nucleotides line up with TRBD2. J lost 6 bases, V lost 6 bases, and 11 bases had no gene match. CDR3 length equals 15 residues. Germline CDR1 and CDR2: MNHNS and SASEGT. The CDR3 sequence: CASRQGYPGGNEQFF. The CDR3 DNA reads TGTGCCAGCAGACAAGGCTACCCGGGGGGCAATGAGCAGTTCTTC.

The CDR3: CSAETGENFNYGYTF. DNA for the CDR3: TGCAGTGCCGAGACAGGGGAGAATTTTAACTATGGCTACACCTTC. The V gene is TRBV20-1, the J gene TRBJ1-2, with 8 bases matching TRBD1. The V and J ends lost 6 bases and 1 base, in that order; junction bases with no gene match: 10. The germline gives CDR1 DFQATT, CDR2 SNEGSKA (reference sequence). The CDR3 extends over 15 amino acids.

The table lists this clonotype with a few counts. The J gene is TRBJ2-2, the V gene TRBV10-3; D is uncertain. The CDR3 sequence is 15 residues long. The V end lost 2 bases, the J end lost 3 bases, and 10 bases lay between the germline ends. Germline lookup yields CDR1 ENHRY and CDR2 SYGVKD. The CDR3 DNA reads TGTGCCATCAGTGAGGCCGGACGGGACACCGGGGAGCTGTTTTTT. As protein: CAISEAGRDTGELFF.

This clonotype was recorded a few times. The chain couples TRBV6-5 to TRBJ2-7; 10 positions match TRBD2. From germline, CDR1 is MNHEY and CDR2 SVGAGI. V shed 0 bases, J shed 11 bases, and the junction held 4 bases outside the gene matches. This CDR3 comprises 13 residues. DNA for the CDR3: TGTGCCAGCAGTTACTCGCTAGCGGGAGTCGAGTACTTC. It is translated as CASSYSLAGVEYF.

This chain links TRBV10-3 with TRBJ2-5, with D unclear. Trimming removed 0 bases from V and 3 bases from J, with 14 bases in between. Germline values: CDR1 ENHRY, CDR2 SYGVKD. This CDR3 has 16 amino acids. CDR3 nucleotides: TGTGCCATCAGTGAGTCTAAAAGGGCTCCGGAAGAGACCCAGTACTTC. Encoded protein: CAISESKRAPEETQYF.

The rearrangement links TRBV5-1 to TRBJ2-5; D uncertain. This CDR3 comprises 16 residues. Germline values: CDR1 SGHRS, CDR2 YFSETQ. The V end lost 4 bases, the J end lost 4 bases, and 20 bases lay between the germline ends. CDR3 DNA sequence: TGCGCCAGCAGCCCCGGTCTGATCACAAGCACAGAGACCCAGTACTTC. It encodes CASSPGLITSTETQYF.

This chain uses TRBV6-1 with TRBJ2-3; TRBD2 agrees at 8 bases. In germline, CDR1 is MNHNS, CDR2 SASEGT. The trim removed 5 bases at V and 4 bases at J, leaving 5 bases unmatched. The CDR3 runs to 14 residues. In nucleotides, the CDR3 is TGTGCCAGCAGTCGTAGCGGGAATGCAGATACGCAGTATTTT. As protein: CASSRSGNADTQYF.

The V and J genes are TRBV5-1 and TRBJ2-2, with D perhaps matching TRBD1 (5 bases). The CDR3 sequence is 12 residues long. Between the trimmed V and J ends, which lost 0 bases and 15 bases, there was a span of 12 bases. Germline CDR1 SGHRS, CDR2 YFSETQ. The CDR3 sequence is CASSLEKGKMFF. DNA of the CDR3: TGCGCCAGCAGCTTGGAGAAGGGGAAGATGTTTTTT.

The chain joins TRBV10-3 to TRBJ1-1, with a possible D match to TRBD1 (5 bases). V was pared by 6 bases and J by 0 bases, with 5 bases between. Looked up from germline, CDR1 is ENHRY and CDR2 is SYGVKD. The CDR3 consists of 12 residues. The CDR3 nucleotides are TGTGCCATCAGGACAGTGAACACTGAAGCTTTCTTT. Translated: CAIRTVNTEAFF.

This clonotype occurred a few times. The chain uses TRBV28 and TRBJ2-7; D is ambiguous. In germline, CDR1 is MDHEN, CDR2 SYDVKM. Trimming removed 7 bases from V and 3 bases from J, with 7 bases in between. The CDR3 extends over 11 amino acids. The CDR3 reads CASTTGYEQYF. The CDR3 DNA follows: TGTGCCAGCACCACCGGCTACGAGCAGTACTTC.

This rearrangement joins TRBV7-3 to TRBJ2-1, with TRBD2 identical over 9 bases. CDR3 length equals 15 residues. Unmatched junction bases numbered 9, after V lost 5 bases and J lost 7 bases. Germline assignment: CDR1 SGHTA and CDR2 FQGTGA. The CDR3 loop reads CASSPPGLATNEQFF. The CDR3 nucleotides are TGTGCCAGCAGCCCACCGGGACTAGCTACTAATGAGCAGTTCTTC.

This clonotype was observed a few times. V gene TRBV6-5 combines with J gene TRBJ2-7; D could derive from TRBD1 or TRBD2 (6 bases each). CDR3 length equals 17 residues. V dropped 0 bases and J dropped 2 bases, with 17 bases sitting between them. Germline CDR1 is MNHEY and CDR2 is SVGAGI. CDR3 amino acids: CASSYSGAGHRPYEQYF. CDR3 sequence (DNA): TGTGCCAGCAGTTACTCTGGGGCGGGACACCGGCCCTACGAGCAGTACTTC.

This chain links TRBV12-3 or TRBV12-4 with TRBJ1-5; perhaps TRBD1 as D (6 bases). Trimming left V 3 bases short and J 4 bases short, with 13 bases between. CDR3 length equals 15 residues. CDR3 sequence (DNA): TGTGCCAGCAGTTTTACCAGGGGCCCTAATCAGCCCCAGCATTTT. It is translated as CASSFTRGPNQPQHF.

The gene calls are TRBV2 and TRBJ2-5; D perhaps matches TRBD1 (5 bases). The CDR3 is made up of 13 amino acids. Per germline, CDR1 SNHLY and CDR2 FYNNEI. Trimming took off 8 bases at V and 2 bases at J, with 12 bases between the two ends. The CDR3 is CASLQGNQETQYF. Written as DNA, the CDR3 is TGTGCCAGCCTCCAGGGCAATCAAGAGACCCAGTACTTC.

The chain has TRBV12-3 or TRBV12-4 and TRBJ2-5; 13 nucleotides align to TRBD2. V lost 2 bases and J lost 5; bases outside the gene matches: 8. The CDR3 runs to 17 residues. In DNA form, the CDR3 reads TGTGCCAGCAGTTTACAACTAGCGGGGGGGGTGATGGAGACCCAGTACTTC. Residues: CASSLQLAGGVMETQYF.

V usage is TRBV7-9 and J usage is TRBJ2-7, with a possible D match to TRBD2 (6 bases). This CDR3 contains 11 residues. Trimming left V 6 bases short and J 5 bases short, with 8 bases between. Germline loops: CDR1 SEHNR, CDR2 FQNEAQ (reference sequence). The CDR3, as DNA: TGTGCCAGCAGGAGGGAGGACGAGCAGTACTTC. Amino acid sequence: CASRREDEQYF.

The chain has TRBV11-1 and TRBJ2-1; tentative D call: TRBD2 (5 bases). The CDR3 runs to 19 residues. The germline V gene encodes CDR1 SGHAT and CDR2 FQDESV (reference sequence). Trimming cost V 1 base and J 7 bases, with 26 bases left between them. The CDR3 protein is CASSLEAGLSLGLMNEQFF. CDR3 DNA: TGTGCCAGCAGCTTAGAAGCCGGACTGTCCCTTGGATTAATGAATGAGCAGTTCTTC.

This clonotype was seen more than once but under ten times. This chain uses TRBV4-2 with TRBJ2-2, with 11 bases matching TRBD2. Germline CDR1 reads LGHNA; CDR2 reads YNFKEQ. J gave up 0 bases and V 4 bases, and 19 bases lay outside the gene matches. There are 22 residues in the CDR3. CDR3 DNA: TGTGCCAGCAGCCCCGTCCCATTTACCGGGACTAGCGGATACTCGAACACCGGGGAGCTGTTTTTT. Protein sequence: CASSPVPFTGTSGYSNTGELFF.

This chain links TRBV15 with TRBJ1-4, with D perhaps TRBD1 (5 bases). Germline CDR1 is LNHNV and CDR2 is YYDKDF (reference sequence). CDR3 size: 15 residues. V lost 0 bases and J lost 7, with 12 bases in between. CDR3 in DNA: TGTGCCACCAGCAGAGATCGGACAATCGGTGAAAAACTGTTTTTT. This gives the protein CATSRDRTIGEKLFF.

This clonotype was seen a single time. The chain uses TRBV7-2 and TRBJ2-5, with 10 bases fitting TRBD1. V was pared by 0 bases and J by 5 bases, with 6 bases of the junction left unmatched. CDR3 length: 16 amino acids. Germline CDR1 SGHTA, CDR2 FQGNSA. The CDR3 here is CASSLADRGLGETQYF. DNA of the CDR3: TGTGCCAGCAGCTTAGCAGACAGGGGGCTAGGGGAGACCCAGTACTTC.

This clonotype was observed a handful of times. The J gene is TRBJ2-4, the V gene TRBV24-1, with D perhaps assigned TRBD1 or TRBD2 (5 bases each). Deletions cut 4 bases from V and 7 bases from J, with 16 bases between. The CDR3 length is 15 residues. Germline CDR1 KGHDR, CDR2 SFDVKD. CDR3 protein: CATSDSGTHGNIQYF. CDR3 coding DNA: TGTGCCACCAGTGACTCAGGGACCCACGGGAACATTCAGTACTTC.

The V gene is TRBV27, the J gene TRBJ2-3, with 9 nucleotides matching TRBD2. The CDR3 loop spans 13 amino acids. CDR1 and CDR2 (germline): MNHEY, SMNVEV (reference sequence). V dropped 6 bases and J dropped 4; count of bases not matched to a gene: 2. CDR3: CASSGLASDTQYF. The CDR3, as DNA: TGTGCCAGCAGCGGACTAGCGTCAGATACGCAGTATTTT.

This clonotype turned up a few times. The V call is TRBV28, the J call TRBJ1-6, with 10 nucleotides matching TRBD1. This CDR3 has 14 amino acids. The V and J ends lost 5 bases and 9 bases, in that order; junction bases with no gene match: 4. The germline V gene has CDR1 MDHEN and CDR2 SYDVKM. CDR3 nucleotides: TGTGCCAGCAGTCCCGACAGGGGGCTTTCACCCCTCCACTTT. This codes for CASSPDRGLSPLHF.

V and J are TRBV9 and TRBJ2-7, with TRBD1 identical over 7 bases. Losses at the gene ends were 1 base for V and 4 bases for J; bases not matched to a gene: 8. The germline gives CDR1 SGDLS, CDR2 YYNGEE. The CDR3 extends over 15 amino acids. The CDR3, as DNA: TGTGCCAGCAGCGTATCCGTGACAGGGACGTACGAGCAGTACTTC. Protein sequence: CASSVSVTGTYEQYF.

This chain uses TRBV14 with TRBJ2-3; 12 bases line up with TRBD2. J gave up 4 bases and V 1 base, and 9 bases lay outside the gene matches. CDR1 and CDR2 from the germline V gene are SGHDN and FVKESK. The CDR3 sequence is 18 residues long. The DNA of the CDR3 is TGTGCCAGCAGCCAAGCCCTCCTAGCGGGGGGGAGGGCAGATACGCAGTATTTT. This encodes CASSQALLAGGRADTQYF.

A word on this clonotype: Its ends do not fully match the called genes, so a read error is possible. V gene TRBV7-7 combines with J gene TRBJ2-2; 12 nucleotides align to TRBD2. Germline CDR1 is SSHAT and CDR2 is FNYEAQ (reference sequence). This CDR3 comprises 18 residues. The chain's CDR3 is CASSLYETGLAGPGELFF. The CDR3, as DNA: TGTGCTAGCAGCTTATACGAAACTGGACTAGCGGGGCCCGGGGAGCTGTTTTTT.

CDR3 region: CAWSVQGLDEQFF. The CDR3 DNA reads as TGTGCCTGGAGTGTACAGGGGCTGGATGAGCAGTTCTTC. The chain employs TRBV30 and TRBJ2-1; TRBD1 matches 7 bases. The CDR3 sequence is 13 residues long. CDR1 is GTSNPN, CDR2 SVGIG, per germline (reference sequence). Trimming took 0 bases from V and 8 from J; bases not matched to a gene: 4.

This clonotype was picked up many times. The V gene is TRBV20-1, the J gene TRBJ2-4; 7 nucleotides match TRBD2. There are 16 residues in the CDR3. CDR1 is DFQATT and CDR2 is SNEGSKA in the germline V gene (reference sequence). V trimming: 6 bases; J trimming: 1 base; junction bases outside the gene matches: 12. The CDR3 DNA reads TGCAGTGCCTTGAGGGCGGGAGAGTTTGCCAAAAACATTCAGTACTTC. This encodes CSALRAGEFAKNIQYF.